These 24 T cell receptor beta chains were sequenced from one sample in a study of human T cells and chemical hapten exposure. Specified time point: patch test 1, 2 weeks after DPC sensitization. As for treatment: therapeutic diphenylcyclopropenone sensitization with weekly scalp DPC. The authors' total RNA extraction used unfractionated whole blood. TCRdb recomputed calls from the RACE reads with MiXCR, one row per CDR3 protein. The table has approximately 43,000 distinct CDR3 sequences, over 3.5% seen once. The sequenced sample was whole blood, obtained in connection with sensitization to the hapten diphenylcyclopropenone (DPC). Source of these receptors: a man aged 50 to 60 with alopecia areata. Some clones in this sample may be carry-over from other donors' samples.

This clonotype was recorded at least ten times. J is TRBJ2-5 and V is TRBV2, with 9 positions matching TRBD1. The CDR3 totals 17 residues. V lost 0 bases and J lost 1; bases outside the gene matches: 6. The germline V gene encodes CDR1 SNHLY and CDR2 FYNNEI. The CDR3 nucleotides read TGTGCCAGCAGTGAAGCCTTCGGGACAGGGACCCAAGAGACCCAGTACTTC. Translating gives CASSEAFGTGTQETQYF.

This clonotype was observed many times. V is TRBV29-1 and J is TRBJ2-2; TRBD2 agrees at 7 bases. CDR3 length: 14 residues. In germline, CDR1 is SQVTM, CDR2 ANQGSEA. With 4 bases clipped from V and 2 bases from J, the junction kept 4 bases outside the gene matches. CDR3 sequence (DNA): TGCAGCGTTGGGGGGGGTTCTAACACCGGGGAGCTGTTTTTT. Translation gives CSVGGGSNTGELFF.

The table lists this clonotype with many counts. The chain is built from TRBV28 and TRBJ1-5; no definite D call. Germline V gene sequence: CDR1 MDHEN, CDR2 SYDVKM. The CDR3 spans 13 residues. Between the trimmed V and J ends, which lost 7 bases and 2 bases, there was a span of 9 bases. CDR3 protein: CASTLARNQPQHF. The CDR3 nucleotides read TGTGCCAGCACATTGGCCCGCAATCAGCCCCAGCATTTT.

This clonotype was recorded many times. V is TRBV27 and J is TRBJ2-7; 7 bases map to TRBD2. J gave up 4 bases and V 5 bases, and 11 bases lay outside the gene matches. CDR3 length equals 15 residues. Per germline, CDR1 MNHEY and CDR2 SMNVEV (reference sequence). CDR3 nucleotides: TGTGCCAGCAGTCCCCTGGTCGGGGGGATTTACGAGCAGTACTTC. It translates to CASSPLVGGIYEQYF.

This clonotype was observed many times. The V gene is TRBV9, the J gene TRBJ2-1; TRBD2 matches 7 bases. V lost 4 bases, J lost 7 bases, and 11 bases stayed unmatched. Germline CDR1 SGDLS, CDR2 YYNGEE. The CDR3 has 15 residues. This CDR3 is CASSWGGRALNEQFF. The DNA for the CDR3 is TGTGCCAGCAGCTGGGGGGGGAGGGCCCTAAATGAGCAGTTCTTC.

On this clonotype: This could be a read error, since a much larger clone is one nucleotide away. This chain uses TRBV5-5 with TRBJ2-4; D possibly corresponds to TRBD2 (5 bases). This CDR3 has 13 amino acids. Germline V gives CDR1 SGHKS, CDR2 YYEKEE (reference sequence). Deletions cut 9 bases from V and 6 bases from J, with 16 bases between. CDR3 amino acids: CANTEGMTNIQYF. CDR3 in DNA: TGTGCCAACACAGAGGGCATGACAAACATTCAGTACTTC.

This clonotype was detected a few times. This chain links TRBV9 with TRBJ2-5; D might be TRBD1 (6 bases). The CDR3 totals 15 residues. Germline-derived CDR1 and CDR2 are SGDLS and YYNGEE. V shed 3 bases and J shed 1 base, with 13 bases lying between them. CDR3 in amino acids: CASSALTGSQETQYF. The CDR3 DNA follows: TGTGCCAGCAGCGCCCTAACAGGGTCCCAAGAGACCCAGTACTTC.

In its sample, this clonotype was seen many times. This chain uses TRBV29-1 with TRBJ1-2; tentative D call: TRBD1 (6 bases). Germline CDR1 and CDR2: SQVTM and ANQGSEA. V was clipped by 7 bases and J by 8 bases, with 14 bases between them. The CDR3 is made up of 11 amino acids. The CDR3 bases are TGCAGCGGGACACAGGGACGGGGCTACACCTTC. The encoded protein is CSGTQGRGYTF. The variable domain in full, completed from reference TRBV29-1 and TRBJ1-2, reads SAVISQKPSRDICQRGTSLTIQCQVDSQVTMMFWYRQQPGQSLTLIATANQGSEATYESGFVIDKFPISRPNLTFSTLTVSNMSPEDSSIYLCSGTQGRGYTFGSGTRLTVV.

In its sample, this clonotype was seen many times. The CDR3 DNA reads as TGTGCCAGCAGCATAGGACAGGGGCTCTCCACCGGGGAGCTGTTTTTT. Amino acids: CASSIGQGLSTGELFF. The chain uses TRBV7-6 and TRBJ2-2; 9 bases match TRBD1. The CDR3 sequence is 16 residues long. V was clipped by 5 bases and J by 4 bases; unmatched bases: 8. The germline V gene encodes CDR1 SGHVS and CDR2 FNYEAQ.

This clonotype was seen repeatedly, ten times or more. The chain recombines TRBV28 with TRBJ2-5; TRBD2 matches 9 bases. Germline lookup yields CDR1 MDHEN and CDR2 SYDVKM. CDR3 length equals 15 residues. Germline trimming cut 6 bases from V and 4 bases from J; bases unmatched to any gene: 9. CDR3 nucleotides: TGTGCCAGCAGCTTTGTAGCGGGAGTCGCAGAGACCCAGTACTTC. Translated, it gives CASSFVAGVAETQYF.

This clonotype showed up many times. The chain joins TRBV20-1 to TRBJ2-1; TRBD2 matches 8 bases. This CDR3 is 14 amino acids long. Germline trimming cut 4 bases from V and 8 bases from J; bases unmatched to any gene: 10. The germline V gene encodes CDR1 DFQATT and CDR2 SNEGSKA (reference sequence). The CDR3 spells CSATRAGVADEQFF. The CDR3 bases are TGCAGTGCTACACGAGCGGGAGTTGCGGATGAGCAGTTCTTC.

To note about this clonotype: One base away lies a much larger clone, so this may be a sequencing read error. This chain uses TRBV18 with TRBJ1-5, with a weak D call TRBD1 (6 bases). Germline V gene data show CDR1 as KGHSH and CDR2 as LQKENI. Trimming took off 1 base at V and 5 bases at J, with 9 bases between the two ends. This CDR3 spans 14 amino acids. CDR3 loop: CASSPRQDHQPQHF. In DNA, the CDR3 is TGTGCCAGCTCACCACGACAGGACCATCAGCCCCAGCATTTT.

This clonotype was seen many times. The chain employs TRBV27 and TRBJ2-7, with D perhaps matching TRBD1 (6 bases). V shed 2 bases and J shed 5 bases, with 10 bases lying between them. The CDR3 runs 13 residues. CDR1 MNHEY and CDR2 SMNVEV come from the germline V gene (reference sequence). The CDR3, as DNA: TGTGCCAGCAGTTTAGACAGGTCCCACGAGCAGTACTTC. This encodes CASSLDRSHEQYF.

This clonotype was seen repeatedly, ten times or more. J is TRBJ2-4 and V is TRBV29-1; TRBD1 might be the D (6 bases). Germline V gene data show CDR1 as SQVTM and CDR2 as ANQGSEA. V was clipped by 0 bases and J by 0 bases, with 9 bases between them. The CDR3 consists of 15 residues. CDR3 nucleotides: TGCAGCGTTGAAGATGGGACACTAGCCAAAAACATTCAGTACTTC. Translated, it gives CSVEDGTLAKNIQYF.

In this sample, this clonotype turned up many times. The chain combines TRBV24-1 with TRBJ2-2; the D gene is possibly TRBD1 (5 bases). Trimming took off 7 bases at V and 3 bases at J, with 14 bases between the two ends. The length of the CDR3 is 15 residues. The germline V gene encodes CDR1 KGHDR and CDR2 SFDVKD. CDR3 in DNA: TGTGCCACCAGCCAACTCAGGGCGGACACCGGGGAGCTGTTTTTT. Protein: CATSQLRADTGELFF.

This clonotype was detected many times. The chain employs TRBV18 and TRBJ2-3; no clear D. V gave up 0 bases and J gave up 0 bases, with 1 base separating them. Germline CDR1 and CDR2: KGHSH and LQKENI. This CDR3 contains 13 residues. CDR3: CASSPPSTDTQYF. CDR3 DNA sequence: TGTGCCAGCTCACCACCGAGCACAGATACGCAGTATTTT.

There are many counts of this clonotype. The chain combines TRBV7-3 with TRBJ2-1; D unclear. The CDR3 length is 15 residues. Germline V gene sequence: CDR1 SGHTA, CDR2 FQGTGA. V dropped 1 base and J dropped 0 bases, with 7 bases sitting between them. CDR3 amino acids: CASSLSLSSYNEQFF. CDR3 sequence (DNA): TGTGCCAGCAGCTTAAGTCTTAGCTCCTACAATGAGCAGTTCTTC.

At least ten counts were recorded for this clonotype. The V and J genes are TRBV24-1 and TRBJ2-1; possibly TRBD2 for D (5 bases). This CDR3 has 19 residues. Trimming left V 6 bases short and J 0 bases short, with 23 bases between. CDR1 and CDR2 (germline): KGHDR, SFDVKD. This chain's CDR3 is CATSPQRPKAESSYNEQFF. The CDR3, as DNA: TGTGCCACCAGTCCCCAGCGGCCGAAAGCGGAAAGCTCCTACAATGAGCAGTTCTTC.

In this sample, this clonotype turned up many times. The chain uses TRBV19 and TRBJ2-7; D remains unclear. From germline, CDR1 is LNHDA and CDR2 SQIVND (reference sequence). This CDR3 has 13 amino acids. V was trimmed by 3 bases and J by 3 bases, leaving 9 bases between them. In nucleotides, the CDR3 is TGTGCCAGTAGTATGGTACCAAACTACGAGCAGTACTTC. It is translated as CASSMVPNYEQYF. The full variable domain, in which reference TRBV19 and TRBJ2-7 provide the parts outside the CDR3, is DGGITQSPKYLFRKEGQNVTLSCEQNLNHDAMYWYRQDPGQGLRLIYYSQIVNDFQKGDIAEGYSVSREKKESFPLTVTSAQKNPTAFYLCASSMVPNYEQYFGPGTRLTVT.

This clonotype was detected many times. The chain carries TRBV12-3 or TRBV12-4 and TRBJ1-1; 9 bases match TRBD1. V shed 5 bases, J shed 6 bases, and the junction held 7 bases outside the gene matches. The CDR3 extends over 14 amino acids. CDR3 region: CASSPTGGGSEAFF. The CDR3 DNA reads TGTGCCAGCAGTCCGACAGGGGGTGGCTCTGAAGCTTTCTTT.

This clonotype was recorded a few times. The rearrangement uses TRBV29-1 and TRBJ2-1; tentative D call: TRBD2 (6 bases). There are 16 residues in the CDR3. V shed 4 bases and J shed 4 bases, with 20 bases lying between them. CDR1 SQVTM and CDR2 ANQGSEA come from the germline V gene. The CDR3 protein is CSVAGNVAVLYNEQFF. In DNA form, the CDR3 reads TGCAGCGTTGCCGGAAACGTAGCGGTTCTATACAATGAGCAGTTCTTC.

This clonotype was seen many times. The rearrangement links TRBV30 to TRBJ2-4, with a weak D call TRBD1 (6 bases). The germline gives CDR1 GTSNPN, CDR2 SVGIG (reference sequence). The CDR3 consists of 14 residues. Trimming removed 0 bases from V and 8 bases from J, with 14 bases in between. The CDR3: CAWSVLGAGDIQYF. The CDR3 nucleotides are TGTGCCTGGAGTGTACTAGGGGCAGGGGACATTCAGTACTTC.

In this sample, this clonotype turned up many times. V is TRBV29-1 and J is TRBJ2-1; 8 bases line up with TRBD2. Germline trimming cut 6 bases from V and 3 bases from J; bases unmatched to any gene: 7. The CDR3 length is 14 residues. Germline CDR1 is SQVTM and CDR2 is ANQGSEA. The chain's CDR3 is CSVGAGVYYNEQFF. In nucleotides, the CDR3 is TGCAGCGTGGGAGCGGGAGTTTACTACAATGAGCAGTTCTTC.

This clonotype was seen many times. This chain uses TRBV29-1 with TRBJ2-7; no clear D gene. V shed 5 bases and J shed 3 bases, with 17 bases lying between them. Germline CDR1 and CDR2: SQVTM and ANQGSEA. This CDR3 contains 14 residues. This chain's CDR3 is CSVLFPGVNYEQYF. As DNA, the CDR3 is TGCAGCGTTCTTTTCCCAGGCGTCAACTACGAGCAGTACTTC.